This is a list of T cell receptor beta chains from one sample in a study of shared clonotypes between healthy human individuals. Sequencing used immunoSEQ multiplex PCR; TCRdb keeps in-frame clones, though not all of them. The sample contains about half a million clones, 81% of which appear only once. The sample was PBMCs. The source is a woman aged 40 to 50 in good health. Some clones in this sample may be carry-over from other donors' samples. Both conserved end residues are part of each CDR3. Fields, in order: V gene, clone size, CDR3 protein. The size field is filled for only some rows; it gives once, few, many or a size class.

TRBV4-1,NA,CASSPDSGGFSSYEQYF
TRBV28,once,CASINRGSSGNTIYF
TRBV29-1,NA,CSVRTGGSEKLFF
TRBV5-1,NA,CASSFELASYNEQFF
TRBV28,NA,CASIETSGIWGTDTQYF
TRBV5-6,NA,CASSKTSGRHLGDTQYF
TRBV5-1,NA,CASSLTGTSGNTIYF
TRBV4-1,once,CASRDVGSGANVLTF
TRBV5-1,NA,CASLDITDTQYF
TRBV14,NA,CASSQDLGRSVPSYTF
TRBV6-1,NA,CASSEGTGWVNYGYTF
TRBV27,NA,CASRVAAPLNEQYF
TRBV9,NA,CASTSAGGIDTQYF
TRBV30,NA,CAWTSGRALYEQYF
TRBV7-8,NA,CASSLVGWNAFF
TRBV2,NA,CASKVEGGGYGYTF
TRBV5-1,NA,CASRRTGGAYEQYF
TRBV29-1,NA,CSVPSAGGNTEAFF
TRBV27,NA,CASSSRTSVSYEQYF
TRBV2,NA,CATTAGRQETQYF
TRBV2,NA,CASSEAGQSPYEQYF
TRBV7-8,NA,CASSPTRWTEQYF
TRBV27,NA,CATRDFYGYTF
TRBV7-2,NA,CANSPGPLVSKPEQYF
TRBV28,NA,CASRQPGQGAGGYTF
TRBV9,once,CASSSRQGANEKLFF
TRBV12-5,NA,CASGFGTEARETQYF
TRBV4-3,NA,CASSQDLRRDSYEQYF
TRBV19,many,CASSILGGSFKKLFF
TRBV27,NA,CASSFSITTDTQYF
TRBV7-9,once,CASSLAEVGRAREQFF
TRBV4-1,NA,CASSQGFTLAKTIQYF
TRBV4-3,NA,CASSQAGGSTDTQYF
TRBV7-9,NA,CASSPSPGTSGSYEQYF
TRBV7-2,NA,CASSLVSDSSTDTQYF
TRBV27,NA,CASRKTGPYGYTF
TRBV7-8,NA,CASSLAHTEAFF
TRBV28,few,CASSVNWMDGSQPQHF
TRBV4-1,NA,CASSQASGTVNEGTQYF
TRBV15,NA,CATSTMGGNQETQYF
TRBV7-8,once,CASSLGLNYEQYF
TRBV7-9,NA,CASSPRTRDRDYEQYF
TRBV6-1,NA,CASSGGTVNTEAFF
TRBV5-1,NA,CASSFLLGGETQYF